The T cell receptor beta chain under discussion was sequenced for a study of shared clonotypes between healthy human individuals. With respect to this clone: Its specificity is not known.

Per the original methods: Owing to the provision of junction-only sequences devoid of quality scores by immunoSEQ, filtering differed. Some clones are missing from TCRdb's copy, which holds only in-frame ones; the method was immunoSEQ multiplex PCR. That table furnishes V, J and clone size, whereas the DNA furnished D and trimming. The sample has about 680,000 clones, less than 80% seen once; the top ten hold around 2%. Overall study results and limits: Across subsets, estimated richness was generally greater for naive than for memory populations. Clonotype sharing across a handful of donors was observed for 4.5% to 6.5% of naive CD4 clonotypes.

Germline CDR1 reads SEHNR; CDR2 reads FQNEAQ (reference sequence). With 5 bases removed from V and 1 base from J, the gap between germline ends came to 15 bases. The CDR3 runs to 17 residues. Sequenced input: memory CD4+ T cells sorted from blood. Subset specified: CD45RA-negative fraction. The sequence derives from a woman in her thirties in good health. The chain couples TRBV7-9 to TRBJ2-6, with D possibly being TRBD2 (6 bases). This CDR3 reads CASSPDWRGSGANVLTF. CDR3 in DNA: TGTGCCAGCAGCCCAGACTGGCGGGGTTCTGGGGCCAACGTCCTGACTTTC.